The TCR beta chain under discussion was sequenced for a study of blood T cell repertoires in COVID-19. Study information: Samples representing acute and convalescent COVID-19 were sourced from the United States, Italy and Spain. T cells, B-cell-depleted T cells, or PBMCs supplied cDNA or gDNA.

This CDR3 is 14 amino acids long. The ends were cut back, 5 bases at V and 3 bases at J, with 11 bases in the middle. CDR1 is LNHDA and CDR2 is SQIVND in the germline V gene (reference sequence). Original processing notes: Estimation of nucleated cell counts relied on the amplification of reference gene primers. The data were produced by immunoSEQ multiplex PCR, yet TCRdb's version contains in-frame clones alone and is incomplete. V and J calls and clone size are as listed in that table; D and trimming were resolved from the DNA. Here the sample spans 150,000 to 200,000 clones, around 84% being singletons.

Specimen: peripheral blood. The chain combines TRBV19 with TRBJ1-5; D is perhaps TRBD1 (5 bases). The receptor's source is a woman in her 70s with COVID-19, enrolled during active disease. The CDR3 protein is CASSLRTNNQPQHF. The CDR3 nucleotides are TGTGCCAGTAGTCTCAGGACAAACAATCAGCCCCAGCATTTT.